The 32 T cell receptor beta chains below all came from one sample that was sequenced in a study of T cell changes during pregnancy in multiple sclerosis. TCRdb's copy holds only in-frame clones and misses some; the assay was immunoSEQ multiplex PCR. The table lists 40,000 to 60,000 clones, approximately 94% of them singletons. The sample in question was CD4+ T cells from peripheral blood mononuclear cells, obtained in the third trimester of pregnancy. The origin of the receptors is a female donor with multiple sclerosis, enrolled in a pregnancy study.

This clone was recorded once. The V and J genes are TRBV5-1 and TRBJ2-3; the match to TRBD1 covers 8 bases. The germline gives CDR1 SGHRS, CDR2 YFSETQ. V shed 6 bases and J 4 bases; nucleotides not matched to a gene: 10. The CDR3 runs 15 residues. The CDR3 coding sequence is TGCGCCAGCACCTCTGGACAGGGTTCGGCAGATACGCAGTATTTT. Its protein is CASTSGQGSADTQYF.

The CDR3 region has the DNA TGCGCCAGCAGCCAAGAAGGAATAGCTGAGACCCAGTACTTC. Its protein is CASSQEGIAETQYF. V is TRBV4-1 and J is TRBJ2-5, with no clear D. The CDR3 contains 14 residues. Trimming stripped 0 bases from V and 5 bases from J, with 10 bases between. CDR1 is MGHRA, CDR2 YSYEKL, per germline.

In its sample, this clone was seen once. The chain carries TRBV4-1 and TRBJ2-7; TRBD2 matches 8 bases. This CDR3 region has 16 residues. Germline V gene sequence: CDR1 MGHRA, CDR2 YSYEKL. V lost 3 bases to trimming and J lost 2 bases; unmatched junction nucleotides: 9. The CDR3 nucleotides read TGCGCCAGCAGCCATGGGGCGGGGGGACGTACCTACGAGCAGTACTTC. It translates to CASSHGAGGRTYEQYF.

V and J are TRBV7-9 and TRBJ1-2; 7 bases fit TRBD1. The CDR3 covers 14 residues. The germline CDR1 and CDR2 sequences are SEHNR and FQNEAQ (reference sequence). V lost 0 bases and J lost 2; bases outside the gene matches: 0. CDR3 amino acids: CASSLATGNYGYTF. The CDR3 bases are TGTGCCAGCAGCTTAGCGACAGGGAACTATGGCTACACCTTC.

The chain couples TRBV29-1 to TRBJ2-1; D perhaps matches TRBD2 (6 bases). The CDR3 has 12 residues. The germline gives CDR1 SQVTM, CDR2 ANQGSEA. The ends were cut back, 5 bases at V and 10 bases at J, with 15 bases in the middle. The CDR3 protein is CSVLITSHEQFF. DNA of the CDR3: TGCAGCGTTTTAATTACTAGCCACGAGCAGTTCTTC.

V usage is TRBV9 and J usage is TRBJ1-1; D perhaps matches TRBD1 (6 bases). The CDR3 is 15 residues long. Trimming removed 2 bases at V and 0 bases at J, with 11 bases between. Germline V gene lookup returns CDR1 SGDLS and CDR2 YYNGEE. The CDR3 is CASSVGDRLNTEAFF. For the CDR3, the DNA is TGTGCCAGCAGCGTGGGAGACAGGTTGAACACTGAAGCTTTCTTT.

V is TRBV7-2 and J is TRBJ2-7, with TRBD2 matching 8 bases. From germline, CDR1 is SGHTA and CDR2 FQGNSA. Trimming removed 6 bases from V and 2 bases from J; junction bases left unmatched: 9. This CDR3 comprises 15 residues. Here the CDR3 reads CASRISSGLTYEQYF. In nucleotides, the CDR3 is TGTGCCAGCAGGATATCTAGCGGGCTTACCTACGAGCAGTACTTC. The full variable domain, with the rest looked up from reference TRBV7-2 and TRBJ2-7, is GAGVSQSPSNKVTEKGKDVELRCDPISGHTALYWYRQSLGQGLEFLIYFQGNSAPDKSGLPSDRFSAERTGGSVSTLTIQRTQQEDSAVYLCASRISSGLTYEQYFGPGTRLTVT.

The genes are TRBV4-1 and TRBJ2-7; 12 positions agree with TRBD2. V lost 4 bases and J lost 7; bases outside the gene matches: 11. Germline CDR1 is MGHRA and CDR2 is YSYEKL. The CDR3 length is 16 residues. Here the CDR3 reads CASSRVGTSGFGEQYF. The CDR3 DNA is TGCGCCAGCAGCCGGGTGGGGACTAGCGGGTTCGGTGAGCAGTACTTC.

The chain has TRBV27 and TRBJ2-2; D remains ambiguous. V was shortened by 1 base and J by 0 bases, with 6 bases between the two germline ends. Germline CDR1 is MNHEY and CDR2 is SMNVEV (reference sequence). The CDR3 has 15 residues. CDR3: CASSLFGSNTGELFF. For the CDR3, the DNA is TGTGCCAGCAGTTTATTCGGTTCGAACACCGGGGAGCTGTTTTTT.

This clone was detected only once. One end of the junction does not line up with germline, which may come from a read error. The genes are TRBV23-1 and TRBJ2-6; D possibly corresponds to TRBD1 (6 bases). TRBV23-1 is known as an ORF, though its function is uncertain. The CDR3 extends over 16 amino acids. The CDR3 DNA is TGCGCCCGCAGTTTACAGGGTAGCTCTGGGGCCAACGTCCTGACTTTC. Its translation: CARSLQGSSGANVLTF.

The rearrangement uses TRBV5-5 and TRBJ2-7; 15 bases match TRBD2. Germline V lookup: CDR1 SGHKS, CDR2 YYEKEE (reference sequence). V was clipped by 2 bases and J by 12 bases; unmatched bases: 3. CDR3 size: 13 residues. The CDR3 DNA reads as TGTGCCAGCAGCTTCGGGACTAGCGGGGGGATGTACTTC. Translation gives CASSFGTSGGMYF.

J is TRBJ1-2 and V is TRBV29-1; D may be TRBD1 (5 bases). This CDR3 region has 14 residues. Trimming removed 6 bases at V and 8 bases at J, with 22 bases between. Germline lookup yields CDR1 SQVTM and CDR2 ANQGSEA. CDR3 amino acids: CSVGEQESVHGYTF. The CDR3 region has the DNA TGCAGCGTAGGCGAACAGGAATCTGTACACGGCTACACCTTC. Full variable domain (missing parts from reference TRBV29-1 and TRBJ1-2): SAVISQKPSRDICQRGTSLTIQCQVDSQVTMMFWYRQQPGQSLTLIATANQGSEATYESGFVIDKFPISRPNLTFSTLTVSNMSPEDSSIYLCSVGEQESVHGYTFGSGTRLTVV.

V gene TRBV2 combines with J gene TRBJ1-1; the D gene is possibly TRBD1 (5 bases). The length of the CDR3 is 14 residues. Trimming shortened V by 6 bases and J by 4 bases, and 15 bases separated the two germline ends. Germline values: CDR1 SNHLY, CDR2 FYNNEI. The CDR3 is CASRRQGFSTEAFF. The CDR3 bases are TGTGCCAGCAGACGCCAGGGATTCAGCACTGAAGCTTTCTTT.

The chain recombines TRBV27 with TRBJ2-7, with D possibly matching TRBD2 (6 bases). V shed 2 bases and J shed 0 bases, with 17 bases lying between them. The germline gives CDR1 MNHEY, CDR2 SMNVEV (reference sequence). The CDR3 is 17 amino acids. The CDR3 nucleotides are TGTGCCAGCAGTTTACGCGTTAGCGGTATAAGCTCCTACGAGCAGTACTTC. Translation gives CASSLRVSGISSYEQYF.

The rearrangement links TRBV11-3 to TRBJ1-2; no definite D call. V was shortened by 0 bases and J by 6 bases, with 11 bases between the two germline ends. Germline lookup yields CDR1 SGHNT and CDR2 YENEEA. The CDR3 totals 14 residues. CDR3 sequence reads: CASSLEAGRDGYTF. The CDR3 coding sequence is TGTGCCAGCAGCTTAGAAGCGGGGAGGGATGGCTACACCTTC.

DNA for the CDR3: TGTGCCAGCAGCTCAAACCCCACGGGTCTTGGCTACACCTTC. Residues: CASSSNPTGLGYTF. The rearrangement uses TRBV11-2 and TRBJ1-2; D not certain. Looked up from germline, CDR1 is SGHAT and CDR2 is FQNNGV. Trimming pared 4 bases from V and 7 bases from J, leaving 16 bases between. The CDR3 sequence is 14 residues long.

The rearrangement links TRBV6-1 to TRBJ1-1, with 8 bases lining up with TRBD1. The germline CDR1 and CDR2 sequences are MNHNS and SASEGT. The CDR3 extends over 13 amino acids. V gave up 6 bases and J gave up 0 bases; unmatched junction bases: 0. Written as DNA, the CDR3 is TGTGCCAGCAGGACAGGGGTGAACACTGAAGCTTTCTTT. This sequence encodes CASRTGVNTEAFF.

The chain is built from TRBV7-9 and TRBJ1-2; D call uncertain. Trimming took off 8 bases at V and 4 bases at J, with 11 bases between the two ends. Germline V gene lookup returns CDR1 SEHNR and CDR2 FQNEAQ (reference sequence). This CDR3 has 12 amino acids. CDR3 bases: TGTGCCAGCGACACAACCCTCTATGGCTACACCTTC. This translates into CASDTTLYGYTF.

This clone has just one count. The rearrangement links TRBV4-1 to TRBJ2-1; TRBD2 matches 14 bases. V shed 4 bases, J shed 0 bases, and the junction held 5 bases outside the gene matches. Germline assignment: CDR1 MGHRA and CDR2 YSYEKL. The CDR3 consists of 18 residues. The CDR3 region is CASSPTSGRGFSYNEQFF. For the CDR3, the DNA is TGCGCCAGCAGCCCGACTAGCGGGAGGGGTTTCTCCTACAATGAGCAGTTCTTC.

The rearrangement links TRBV28 to TRBJ2-2; D is unclear. This CDR3 contains 11 residues. The V gene's germline CDR1 is MDHEN and CDR2 SYDVKM. V lost 3 bases and J 7 bases, leaving 3 bases between the germline ends. For the CDR3, the DNA is TGTGCCAGCAGTTTGAGCGGGGAGCTGTTTTTT. This translates into CASSLSGELFF.

The chain carries TRBV21-1 and TRBJ2-7; TRBD1, the table's D call, lacks a check against the DNA. TRBV21-1 is a pseudogene. The CDR3 loop spans 16 amino acids. In DNA, the CDR3 is TGTGCCAGCAGCAAAGCTCGGGACAGGGGGCTTAACGAGCAGTACTTC. Its translation: CASSKARDRGLNEQYF.

This rearrangement joins TRBV5-8 to TRBJ2-7, with 7 bases aligning to TRBD1. The V gene's germline CDR1 is SGHTS and CDR2 YDEGEE. This CDR3 region has 15 residues. The V segment lost 1 base and the J segment 2 bases; nucleotides outside the gene matches: 6. CDR3 residues: CASSLSPGQAYEQYF. Written as DNA, the CDR3 is TGTGCCAGCAGCTTGTCCCCCGGACAGGCCTACGAGCAGTACTTC.

This chain joins TRBV29-1 and TRBJ1-2; 8 bases agree with TRBD1. This CDR3 contains 13 residues. The V segment lost 7 bases and the J segment 4 bases; nucleotides outside the gene matches: 8. Germline lookup yields CDR1 SQVTM and CDR2 ANQGSEA. This CDR3 reads CSESRGPSYGYTF. CDR3 sequence (DNA): TGCAGCGAAAGCAGGGGGCCTAGCTATGGCTACACCTTC.

The rearrangement uses TRBV19 and TRBJ2-2; TRBD2 might be the D (5 bases). Germline V gene lookup returns CDR1 LNHDA and CDR2 SQIVND (reference sequence). This CDR3 has 15 residues. V was trimmed by 3 bases and J by 5 bases, leaving 13 bases between them. CDR3 region: CASSIRTTGTGELFF. The CDR3, as DNA: TGTGCCAGTAGTATTCGGACCACGGGAACCGGGGAGCTGTTTTTT. Together with reference TRBV19 and TRBJ2-2, the CDR3 gives the full variable domain: DGGITQSPKYLFRKEGQNVTLSCEQNLNHDAMYWYRQDPGQGLRLIYYSQIVNDFQKGDIAEGYSVSREKKESFPLTVTSAQKNPTAFYLCASSIRTTGTGELFFGEGSRLTVL.

This chain joins TRBV19 and TRBJ2-1; 10 nucleotides line up with TRBD2. There are 17 residues in the CDR3. Germline CDR1 is LNHDA and CDR2 is SQIVND (reference sequence). With V trimmed by 4 bases and J by 1 base, 7 bases remained unmatched. CDR3 residues: CASSKRTSGNSYNEQFF. In nucleotides, the CDR3 is TGTGCCAGTAGTAAACGGACTAGCGGTAATTCCTACAATGAGCAGTTCTTC.

The chain has TRBV15 and TRBJ1-1; D perhaps matches TRBD1 (5 bases). Germline CDR1 LNHNV, CDR2 YYDKDF (reference sequence). The CDR3 contains 16 residues. Between the trimmed V and J ends, which lost 0 bases and 3 bases, there was a span of 14 bases. This CDR3 reads CATSRDRGRADTEAFF. CDR3 DNA: TGTGCCACCAGCAGAGATCGCGGCAGGGCTGACACTGAAGCTTTCTTT.

The rearrangement links TRBV28 to TRBJ2-7; 7 bases map to TRBD1. This CDR3 comprises 14 residues. The junction had 8 bases not matched to a gene; V was cut back by 6 bases and J by 3 bases. Per the germline V gene, CDR1 is MDHEN and CDR2 is SYDVKM. CDR3 sequence: CASSLPGTDYEQYF. CDR3 bases: TGTGCCAGCAGCCTGCCCGGGACAGACTACGAGCAGTACTTC.

The chain carries TRBV6-1 and TRBJ2-1; TRBD2 matches at 11 bases. Germline CDR1 is MNHNS and CDR2 is SASEGT. The CDR3 is 15 amino acids. The V segment lost 5 bases and the J segment 9 bases; nucleotides outside the gene matches: 9. CDR3 amino acids: CASSPGTSGGVEQFF. DNA for the CDR3: TGTGCCAGCAGTCCCGGGACTAGCGGTGGGGTTGAGCAGTTCTTC.

The chain is built from TRBV30 and TRBJ1-1; D remains unclear. CDR3 length equals 13 residues. V was trimmed by 5 bases and J by 0 bases, leaving 10 bases between them. CDR1 and CDR2 from the germline V gene are GTSNPN and SVGIG (reference sequence). The CDR3 DNA sequence: TGTGCCTGGTCGCACGGGATGAACACTGAAGCTTTCTTT. Its translation is CAWSHGMNTEAFF.

DNA for the CDR3: TGTGCCAGCAGCTTAGCTAGCGGGAACTACGAGCAGTACTTC. Protein sequence: CASSLASGNYEQYF. The gene calls are TRBV7-9 and TRBJ2-7, with 8 bases identical to TRBD2. Trimming took 0 bases from V and 3 from J; bases not matched to a gene: 1. The CDR3 has 14 amino acids. From germline, CDR1 is SEHNR and CDR2 FQNEAQ (reference sequence). Filled out from reference TRBV7-9 and TRBJ2-7, the complete variable domain reads DTGVSQNPRHKITKRGQNVTFRCDPISEHNRLYWYRQTLGQGPEFLTYFQNEAQLEKSRLLSDRFSAERPKGSFSTLEIQRTEQGDSAMYLCASSLASGNYEQYFGPGTRLTVT.

The rearrangement links TRBV7-9 to TRBJ2-1; tentative D call: TRBD2 (10 bases). The CDR3 contains 19 residues. V was pared by 5 bases and J by 9 bases, with 32 bases between. Germline CDR1 reads SEHNR; CDR2 reads FQNEAQ (reference sequence). The CDR3 DNA is TGTGCCAGCAGCAACCGGGACAGGGTTCTAGCGGGAGTCCAGGTTGAGCAGTTCTTC. This sequence encodes CASSNRDRVLAGVQVEQFF. Full variable domain (rest looked up from reference TRBV7-9 and TRBJ2-1): DTGVSQNPRHKITKRGQNVTFRCDPISEHNRLYWYRQTLGQGPEFLTYFQNEAQLEKSRLLSDRFSAERPKGSFSTLEIQRTEQGDSAMYLCASSNRDRVLAGVQVEQFFGPGTRLTVL.

J is TRBJ2-7 and V is TRBV5-1; 7 bases line up with TRBD2. Germline CDR1 is SGHRS and CDR2 is YFSETQ. The CDR3 contains 15 residues. Trimming removed 0 bases from V and 3 bases from J; junction bases left unmatched: 6. The CDR3: CASSLVGGSGYEQYF. The DNA for the CDR3 is TGCGCCAGCAGCTTGGTTGGCGGGAGTGGCTACGAGCAGTACTTC.